These 25 T cell receptor beta chains share one sample of origin, sequenced in a study of CD8 T cells in ankylosing spondylitis. TCRdb re-analysed the 5' RACE reads in MiXCR, keeping a single row per CDR3 protein. The data show 250,000 to 300,000 distinct CDR3 sequences, around 20% seen once. What was sequenced was blood, either unsorted or a sorted T cell fraction (not recorded which). The receptors shown here come from a male donor with ankylosing spondylitis or in good health (not recorded which).

The DNA for the CDR3 is TGTGCCGGAGCTGGGACTAGCGGGGGGAGAAGCACAGATACGCAGTATTTT. Its translation is CAGAGTSGGRSTDTQYF. This rearrangement joins TRBV10-3 to TRBJ2-3; TRBD2 agrees at 15 bases. Looked up from germline, CDR1 is ENHRY and CDR2 is SYGVKD. The CDR3 is 17 residues long. V lost 11 bases to trimming and J lost 0 bases; unmatched junction nucleotides: 9.

The V gene is TRBV20-1, the J gene TRBJ2-2; 8 bases map to TRBD1. CDR1 DFQATT and CDR2 SNEGSKA come from the germline V gene (reference sequence). J gave up 0 bases and V 4 bases, and 1 base lay outside the gene matches. This CDR3 has 14 amino acids. The CDR3 here is CSAKGQANTGELFF. CDR3 in DNA: TGCAGTGCTAAGGGACAGGCGAACACCGGGGAGCTGTTTTTT.

This clonotype was found many times. The J gene is TRBJ1-3, the V gene TRBV7-8; weak D call: TRBD1 (6 bases). CDR3 size: 15 residues. V lost 2 bases, J lost 0 bases, and 8 bases lay in between. Germline loops: CDR1 SGHVS, CDR2 FQNEAQ. The CDR3 reads CASSLQGSSGNTIYF. CDR3 nucleotide sequence: TGTGCCAGCAGCTTACAGGGGAGCTCTGGAAACACCATATATTTT.

This chain links TRBV15 with TRBJ1-2; D is perhaps TRBD1 (6 bases). The germline CDR1 and CDR2 sequences are LNHNV and YYDKDF (reference sequence). The CDR3 runs to 14 residues. V lost 3 bases to trimming and J lost 2 bases, with 10 bases between them. The chain's CDR3 is CATSRTQGNYGYTF. The CDR3 DNA follows: TGTGCCACCAGCAGGACTCAGGGGAACTATGGCTACACCTTC.

This clonotype was seen a few times. Written as DNA, the CDR3 is TGTGCCAGCAACCTTAGGGGGGGGAACACCGGGGAGCTGTTTTTT. Translating gives CASNLRGGNTGELFF. V usage is TRBV12-3 or TRBV12-4 and J usage is TRBJ2-2; TRBD2 might be the D (7 bases). The V gene lost 7 bases and the J gene lost 1 base, with 13 bases spanning the gap. CDR3 length equals 15 residues.

This clonotype was observed a few times. The chain carries TRBV6-5 and TRBJ1-5, with a weak D call TRBD1 (6 bases). The CDR3 is made up of 16 amino acids. Trimming cost V 8 bases and J 4 bases, with 21 bases left between them. From germline, CDR1 is MNHEY and CDR2 SVGAGI. The CDR3 here is CASGSNTGFGNQPQHF. The CDR3 DNA reads TGTGCCAGCGGTTCAAATACAGGGTTTGGGAATCAGCCCCAGCATTTT.

In its sample, this clonotype was seen many times. The CDR3 is CSASNRRDYGYTF. CDR3 in DNA: TGCAGTGCTAGTAACCGGCGGGACTATGGCTACACCTTC. The chain links TRBV20-1 to TRBJ1-2; D is unresolved. The CDR3 extends over 13 amino acids. The germline gives CDR1 DFQATT, CDR2 SNEGSKA (reference sequence). V was shortened by 3 bases and J by 3 bases, with 11 bases between the two germline ends.

The chain combines TRBV27 with TRBJ2-7; 7 bases agree with TRBD2. The trim removed 5 bases at V and 4 bases at J, leaving 8 bases unmatched. The V gene's germline CDR1 is MNHEY and CDR2 SMNVEV (reference sequence). The CDR3 contains 14 residues. CDR3 nucleotide sequence: TGTGCCAGCAGTGGAGCTAGCGGCCTTTACGAGCAGTACGTC. It translates to CASSGASGLYEQYV.

V gene TRBV9 combines with J gene TRBJ2-1; 7 bases match TRBD2. Germline V lookup: CDR1 SGDLS, CDR2 YYNGEE. The CDR3 extends over 16 amino acids. V was pared by 0 bases and J by 0 bases, with 3 bases of the junction left unmatched. In DNA, the CDR3 is TGTGCCAGCAGCGTAGGAACGGGAGGCTCCTACAATGAGCAGTTCTTC. Translation gives CASSVGTGGSYNEQFF. The full variable domain, its missing parts supplied by reference TRBV9 and TRBJ2-1, is DSGVTQTPKHLITATGQRVTLRCSPRSGDLSVYWYQQSLDQGLQFLIQYYNGEERAKGNILERFSAQQFPDLHSELNLSSLELGDSALYFCASSVGTGGSYNEQFFGPGTRLTVL.

This clonotype was counted only a few times. The rearrangement joins TRBV27 to TRBJ2-4; tentative D call: TRBD1 (6 bases). There are 14 residues in the CDR3. In germline, CDR1 is MNHEY, CDR2 SMNVEV (reference sequence). Trimming removed 6 bases at V and 3 bases at J, with 12 bases between. CDR3 region: CASRQGINKNIQYF. The CDR3, as DNA: TGTGCCAGCAGACAGGGAATAAACAAAAACATTCAGTACTTC.

This clonotype showed up just a few times. The chain carries TRBV5-1 and TRBJ1-1, with D possibly TRBD1 on 6 matching bases. CDR3 length: 14 amino acids. The V and J ends lost 0 bases and 6 bases respectively, with 12 bases between them. CDR1 and CDR2 from the germline V gene are SGHRS and YFSETQ. CDR3 coding DNA: TGCGCCAGCAGCTTGGGACAGGTTCCCCCTGAAGCTTTCTTT. Its protein product is CASSLGQVPPEAFF.

The genes are TRBV7-2 and TRBJ2-3; possible D gene TRBD2, 6 bases. V lost 5 bases and J 8 bases, leaving 20 bases between the germline ends. This CDR3 has 15 amino acids. Germline-derived CDR1 and CDR2 are SGHTA and FQGNSA. The chain's CDR3 is CASSPTGTQKGTQYF. The CDR3 region has the DNA TGTGCCAGCAGCCCGACCGGGACTCAGAAGGGTACGCAGTATTTT.

The V gene is TRBV7-6, the J gene TRBJ2-1; TRBD2 matches at 13 bases. CDR3 length: 16 amino acids. Per the germline V gene, CDR1 is SGHVS and CDR2 is FNYEAQ. V gave up 6 bases and J gave up 4 bases; unmatched junction bases: 6. The CDR3 loop is CASRQLAGGVYNEQFF. The CDR3 DNA reads TGTGCCAGCAGGCAACTAGCGGGAGGGGTGTACAATGAGCAGTTCTTC.

This clonotype has at least ten counts. This chain joins TRBV12-3 or TRBV12-4 and TRBJ2-1; no clear D. This CDR3 has 14 residues. Trimming left V 7 bases short and J 0 bases short, with 10 bases between. This CDR3 reads CASTPASSYNEQFF. The CDR3 DNA reads TGTGCCAGCACCCCAGCGAGCTCCTACAATGAGCAGTTCTTC.

This clonotype was counted between two and nine times. V usage is TRBV29-1 and J usage is TRBJ2-1, with D tentatively TRBD1 (6 bases). Per germline, CDR1 SQVTM and CDR2 ANQGSEA. Between the trimmed V and J ends, which lost 5 bases and 6 bases, there was a span of 14 bases. The CDR3 spans 13 residues. The CDR3 coding sequence is TGCAGCGTTCGGCCAGGGGCGCGCAATGAGCAGTTCTTC. As protein: CSVRPGARNEQFF.

This clonotype was counted a few times. The chain couples TRBV20-1 to TRBJ2-5, with D possibly being TRBD1 or TRBD2 (5 bases each). The V end lost 5 bases, the J end lost 5 bases, and 15 bases lay between the germline ends. The CDR3 loop spans 13 amino acids. Germline loops: CDR1 DFQATT, CDR2 SNEGSKA (reference sequence). CDR3 coding DNA: TGCAGTGCTCGCGAACCGGGACCGGAGACCCAGTACTTC. This translates into CSAREPGPETQYF.

This clonotype turned up a few times. The CDR3 DNA is TGTGCCAGCAGCTCGATTAGCGGGGTGAGCTCCTACAATGAGCAGTTCTTC. Its translation: CASSSISGVSSYNEQFF. The V and J genes are TRBV11-3 and TRBJ2-1, with 8 bases identical to TRBD2. Losses at the gene ends were 4 bases for V and 0 bases for J; bases not matched to a gene: 8. The CDR3 runs to 17 residues. Germline-derived CDR1 and CDR2 are SGHNT and YENEEA.

CDR3 sequence (DNA): TGTGCCAGCGGGGGGACAGGGTTGTTTCAGCCCCAGCATTTT. Its translation: CASGGTGLFQPQHF. The V gene is TRBV27, the J gene TRBJ1-5; 9 nucleotides agree with TRBD1. This CDR3 is 14 amino acids long. The germline V gene has CDR1 MNHEY and CDR2 SMNVEV (reference sequence). The V and J ends lost 8 bases and 6 bases, in that order; junction bases with no gene match: 8.

The chain couples TRBV5-1 to TRBJ1-5; 7 positions match TRBD1. The J segment lost 3 bases and the V segment lost 7 bases, leaving 19 bases of the junction unmatched. Germline lookup yields CDR1 SGHRS and CDR2 YFSETQ. The CDR3 runs 18 residues. CDR3 in DNA: TGCGCCAGCCCAGGGGAGGGGGCCTCCGAATTCGTCAATCAGCCCCAGCATTTT. As protein: CASPGEGASEFVNQPQHF.

The V call is TRBV6-1, the J call TRBJ1-5, with D uncertain. Between the trimmed V and J ends, which lost 1 base and 4 bases, there was a span of 8 bases. This CDR3 has 14 residues. CDR1 MNHNS and CDR2 SASEGT come from the germline V gene. Written as DNA, the CDR3 is TGTGCCAGCAGTGAAGTTGGCAGAAATCAGCCCCAGCATTTT. Protein product: CASSEVGRNQPQHF.

This clonotype was counted many times. The J gene is TRBJ2-5, the V gene TRBV15, with D maybe TRBD1 (5 bases). V dropped 0 bases and J dropped 0 bases, with 11 bases sitting between them. The germline gives CDR1 LNHNV, CDR2 YYDKDF (reference sequence). The CDR3 is made up of 16 amino acids. CDR3 coding DNA: TGTGCCACCAGCAGAGATCGGCAGGGTTACCAAGAGACCCAGTACTTC. It encodes CATSRDRQGYQETQYF. The entire variable domain, with the rest obtained from reference TRBV15 and TRBJ2-5, is as follows: DAMVIQNPRYQVTQFGKPVTLSCSQTLNHNVMYWYQQKSSQAPKLLFHYYDKDFNNEADTPDNFQSRRPNTSFCFLDIRSPGLGDTAMYLCATSRDRQGYQETQYFGPGTRLLVL.

The chain has TRBV20-1 and TRBJ2-1; 14 positions match TRBD2. This CDR3 region has 15 residues. The V segment lost 5 bases and the J segment 6 bases; nucleotides outside the gene matches: 6. The V gene's germline CDR1 is DFQATT and CDR2 SNEGSKA (reference sequence). The CDR3 loop is CSADGGLAGVNEQFF. DNA for the CDR3: TGCAGTGCTGACGGGGGACTAGCGGGAGTCAATGAGCAGTTCTTC.

This chain uses TRBV7-8 with TRBJ1-6; a possible D gene is TRBD1 (5 bases). The length of the CDR3 is 17 residues. Per germline, CDR1 SGHVS and CDR2 FQNEAQ. Trimming removed 1 base from V and 1 base from J, with 11 bases in between. In DNA form, the CDR3 reads TGTGCCAGCAGCTTAGAGTCAGGGCGGTCCTATAATTCACCCCTCCACTTT. As protein: CASSLESGRSYNSPLHF.

With respect to this clonotype: Possible read error: a much larger clone is one base away. The chain recombines TRBV15 with TRBJ2-4, with TRBD1 matching over 9 bases. CDR3 length equals 18 residues. Germline V gives CDR1 LNHNV, CDR2 YYDKDF (reference sequence). The CDR3 sequence is CATSRGTGQGLSKYIQYF. The CDR3, as DNA: TGTGCCACCAGCAGAGGAACCGGACAGGGGCTTTCCAAATACATTCAGTACTTC. Together with reference TRBV15 and TRBJ2-4, the CDR3 gives the full variable domain: DAMVIQNPRYQVTQFGKPVTLSCSQTLNHNVMYWYQQKSSQAPKLLFHYYDKDFNNEADTPDNFQSRRPNTSFCFLDIRSPGLGDTAMYLCATSRGTGQGLSKYIQYFGAGTRLSVL.

Notes on this clonotype: At one end the junction does not follow the germline gene, possibly because of a read error. The J gene is TRBJ2-2, the V gene TRBV2, with TRBD1 matching 9 bases. Germline values: CDR1 SNHLY, CDR2 FYNNEI. The CDR3 has 18 residues. This chain's CDR3 is CAISFKGPGQGPTGELFF. For the CDR3, the DNA is TGTGCCATCAGTTTTAAGGGGCCGGGACAGGGACCCACCGGGGAGCTGTTTTTT.